These T cell receptor beta chains were read from a single sample in a study of molecular identifiers for immune sequencing clone quantification. Via MiXCR, TCRdb re-called the PCR reads, giving one row per CDR3 protein. The sample yields approximately 680,000 distinct CDR3 sequences, 25% seen once. Source material: naive CD8+ T cells from blood, with Jurkat cell RNA spiked in. All receptors come from a human donor in good health. Some libraries in this study had Jurkat cell RNA spiked in. Both conserved end residues are part of each CDR3. The D gene is left open where the match is weak. Rows may omit the clone size; those that give it use once, few, many or a size class.

v_call	clone_size	j_call	d_call	cdr3_aa	cdr3_nt
TRBV12-3/TRBV12-4	many	TRBJ2-7	.	CASSLDSTGPDSYEQYF	TGTGCCAGCAGTTTAGATTCGACGGGTCCGGACTCCTACGAGCAGTACTTC
TRBV4-1	few	TRBJ2-1	TRBD2	CASSPRTSESSYNEQFF	TGCGCCAGCAGCCCCCGGACTAGCGAAAGCTCCTACAATGAGCAGTTCTTC
TRBV20-1	.	TRBJ1-2	TRBD1	CSARPGTGPHGYTF	TGCAGTGCCCGCCCGGGGACAGGTCCTCATGGCTACACCTTC
TRBV20-1	few	TRBJ2-7	TRBD2	CSAWGLAGDSLSYEQYF	TGCAGTGCTTGGGGACTAGCGGGAGATTCACTCTCCTACGAGCAGTACTTC
TRBV4-3	.	TRBJ1-4	TRBD1	CASSPGTASTDEKLFF	TGCGCCAGCAGCCCAGGGACAGCGTCAACTGATGAAAAACTGTTTTTT
TRBV29-1	many	TRBJ1-1	.	CSVTHTRNTEAFF	TGCAGCGTAACCCACACGAGGAACACTGAAGCTTTCTTT
TRBV19	.	TRBJ2-3	.	CASSTKRGRLDTQYF	TGTGCCAGTAGTACTAAACGGGGGCGACTAGATACGCAGTATTTT
TRBV28	many	TRBJ2-5	.	CASNDGGPQETQYF	TGTGCCAGCAATGACGGCGGGCCTCAAGAGACCCAGTACTTC
TRBV28	many	TRBJ1-5	.	CASSLTEPQPQHF	TGTGCCAGCAGTTTAACAGAACCCCAGCCCCAGCATTTT
TRBV27	.	TRBJ2-5	TRBD2	CASSLCRGPPPTSVVGETQYF	TGTGCCAGCAGTTTATGCCGCGGCCCACCACCGACTAGCGTTGTTGGAGAGACCCAGTACTTC
TRBV12-3/TRBV12-4	.	TRBJ2-7	.	CASSPPLYEQYF	TGTGCCAGCAGTCCCCCTTTGTACGAGCAGTACTTC
TRBV5-1	many	TRBJ2-2	.	CASSDPDREATGELFF	TGCGCCAGCAGCGACCCGGACAGAGAAGCCACCGGGGAGCTGTTTTTT
TRBV4-3	few	TRBJ2-3	.	CASSQGWGATDTQYF	TGCGCCAGCAGCCAAGGTTGGGGGGCAACAGATACGCAGTATTTT
TRBV11-2	.	TRBJ2-3	.	CASSPTGLFTDTQYF	TGTGCCAGCAGTCCTACAGGGCTTTTCACAGATACGCAGTATTTT
TRBV9	.	TRBJ2-3	.	CASSEWSSTDTQYF	TGTGCCAGCAGCGAGTGGAGCAGCACAGATACGCAGTATTTT
TRBV7-9	.	TRBJ2-3	.	CAISFVTDTQYF	TGTGCCATCAGCTTCGTGACAGATACGCAGTATTTT
TRBV19	few	TRBJ1-5	.	CASSYLGRNQPQHF	TGTGCCAGTAGTTACCTCGGGCGGAATCAGCCCCAGCATTTT
TRBV19	few	TRBJ1-5	.	CASSTTGHQPQHF	TGTGCCAGTAGTACGACAGGTCACCAGCCCCAGCATTTT
TRBV12-5	.	TRBJ2-5	.	CASGLSTGYQETQYF	TGTGCTAGTGGTTTGTCTACAGGGTACCAAGAGACCCAGTACTTC
TRBV29-1	few	TRBJ2-7	.	CSATGLDYEQYF	TGCAGCGCCACAGGCTTGGACTACGAGCAGTACTTC
TRBV7-6	.	TRBJ2-5	.	CASASVVAEIKETQYF	TGTGCCAGCGCTTCAGTGGTAGCGGAGATAAAAGAGACCCAGTACTTC
TRBV12-3/TRBV12-4	many	TRBJ2-7	.	CASSPETGSSYEQYF	TGTGCCAGCAGCCCGGAAACAGGGAGCTCCTACGAGCAGTACTTC
TRBV6-4	.	TRBJ1-2	TRBD1	CASSDDRAPNYGYTF	TGTGCCAGCAGTGACGACAGGGCACCTAACTATGGCTACACCTTC
TRBV9	.	TRBJ2-7	TRBD1	CASSVGQGACEQYF	TGTGCCAGCAGCGTGGGACAGGGGGCGTGCGAGCAGTACTTC
TRBV6-6	many	TRBJ2-5	TRBD2	CASRWEGGPETQYF	TGTGCCAGCAGGTGGGAGGGCGGTCCGGAGACCCAGTACTTC
TRBV7-9	.	TRBJ2-3	TRBD1	CASSLFTGGNTDTRYF	TGTGCCAGCAGCTTATTTACAGGGGGAAACACGGATACGCGGTATTTT